This T cell receptor beta chain derives from a study of blood T cell repertoires in COVID-19. On the study more broadly: Samples representing acute and convalescent COVID-19 were sourced from the United States, Italy and Spain. PBMCs, B-cell-depleted T cells, or T cells provided the cDNA or gDNA that made up the material.

Source study methods: By means of reference gene primer amplification, nucleated cell counts were estimated. Profiling relied on immunoSEQ multiplex PCR, and the TCRdb table lists in-frame clones only, not all of them. The DNA was the basis for D and trimming; V, J and clone size are from that table. The top ten clones hold roughly three fifths of a sample with tens of thousands of clones, over 70% of them seen once. The V end was cut by 7 bases, the J end by 0 bases, with 16 bases between. CDR1 is GTSNPN, CDR2 SVGIG, per germline (reference sequence). The CDR3 contains 14 residues. The sequencing sample was made of peripheral blood. This TCR came from a man between 65 and 85 years old with acute or convalescent COVID-19. V usage is TRBV30 and J usage is TRBJ2-7, with TRBD2 as a possible D gene (6 bases). The CDR3 reads CALEPGLHSYEQYF. The CDR3 DNA reads as TGTGCCTTGGAGCCGGGACTCCACTCCTACGAGCAGTACTTC.